These 32 T cell receptor beta chains originate from one sample sequenced in a study of T cells after yellow fever vaccination. TCRdb reanalysed the 5' RACE reads using MiXCR and keeps one entry per CDR3 protein. The sample contains tens of thousands of distinct CDR3 sequences, 4.4% of which appear only once. The material sequenced was CD8+ T cells sorted from PBMCs, taken 5 days after the yellow fever booster vaccination. These receptors all stem from a man aged 25-45 years who received the YFV17D yellow fever vaccine.

In this sample, this clonotype turned up many times. The J gene is TRBJ2-5, the V gene TRBV15; D possibly corresponds to TRBD1 (6 bases). Trimming pared 1 base from V and 2 bases from J, leaving 11 bases between. Germline V gene sequence: CDR1 LNHNV, CDR2 YYDKDF (reference sequence). The CDR3 is 15 residues long. CDR3 bases: TGTGCCACCAGCAGAGGGACAGTTAGTCAAGAGACCCAGTACTTC. Translating it yields CATSRGTVSQETQYF.

There are many counts of this clonotype. The V call is TRBV28, the J call TRBJ2-3, with D perhaps TRBD2 (6 bases). CDR1 is MDHEN, CDR2 SYDVKM, per germline. Trimming removed 6 bases at V and 2 bases at J, with 15 bases between. This CDR3 region has 15 residues. In DNA form, the CDR3 reads TGTGCCAGCAGCATAGCGGACCCCGACACAGATACGCAGTATTTT. It encodes CASSIADPDTDTQYF.

This clonotype was counted at least ten times. This rearrangement joins TRBV20-1 to TRBJ1-3, with a tentative D call TRBD1 (5 bases). Germline V gene sequence: CDR1 DFQATT, CDR2 SNEGSKA (reference sequence). The V gene lost 5 bases and the J gene lost 2 bases, with 22 bases spanning the gap. The CDR3 has 17 amino acids. Here the CDR3 reads CSADSFGPGSTGNTIYF. For the CDR3, the DNA is TGCAGTGCTGACAGTTTTGGGCCAGGGAGCACTGGAAACACCATATATTTT.

This clonotype was seen at least ten times. The rearrangement links TRBV20-1 to TRBJ2-6; a weak D match, TRBD1 (5 bases). This CDR3 has 15 amino acids. Per the germline V gene, CDR1 is DFQATT and CDR2 is SNEGSKA (reference sequence). Trimming pared 0 bases from V and 0 bases from J, leaving 6 bases between. CDR3 residues: CSARETDSGANVLTF. The CDR3 DNA reads TGCAGTGCTAGAGAGACAGACTCTGGGGCCAACGTCCTGACTTTC.

This clonotype was counted ten times or more. The CDR3 protein is CATLTPGTDYEQYF. The CDR3 coding sequence is TGCGCCACCCTAACACCCGGGACAGACTACGAGCAGTACTTC. The gene calls are TRBV10-2 and TRBJ2-7; 7 positions match TRBD1. CDR3 length: 14 residues. The V segment lost 10 bases and the J segment 3 bases; nucleotides outside the gene matches: 12. Germline-derived CDR1 and CDR2 are WSHSY and SAAADI.

This clonotype was recorded many times. The gene calls are TRBV29-1 and TRBJ2-3; D possibly corresponds to TRBD1 (6 bases). The germline gives CDR1 SQVTM, CDR2 ANQGSEA. The CDR3 sequence is 14 residues long. Between the trimmed V and J ends, which lost 2 bases and 2 bases, there was a span of 11 bases. The CDR3 nucleotides read TGCAGCGTTGAATACCGGGACACCACAGATACGCAGTATTTT. Its protein product is CSVEYRDTTDTQYF.

This clonotype was seen many times. The rearrangement joins TRBV12-3 or TRBV12-4 to TRBJ2-1; D may be TRBD2 (7 bases). Trimming took off 5 bases at V and 5 bases at J, with 19 bases between the two ends. The CDR3 sequence is 16 residues long. The CDR3 DNA reads TGTGCCAGCAGTAGCGAACAGGGAGGGAAAGACAATGAGCAGTTCTTC. This codes for CASSSEQGGKDNEQFF.

This clonotype has at least ten counts. V is TRBV7-8 and J is TRBJ2-3; 11 bases agree with TRBD2. Losses at the gene ends were 5 bases for V and 6 bases for J; bases not matched to a gene: 7. Germline lookup yields CDR1 SGHVS and CDR2 FQNEAQ. The CDR3 consists of 15 residues. CDR3 amino acids: CASSVTSGSSDTQYF. For the CDR3, the DNA is TGTGCCAGCAGCGTTACTAGCGGGAGTTCTGATACGCAGTATTTT.

This clonotype came up many times. The V call is TRBV2, the J call TRBJ2-3; D assignment may be TRBD1 or TRBD2 (5 bases each). CDR3 size: 13 residues. Trimming removed 2 bases from V and 6 bases from J, with 9 bases in between. CDR1 is SNHLY, CDR2 FYNNEI, per germline. The chain's CDR3 is CASSEIREDTQYF. The CDR3 nucleotides are TGTGCCAGCAGTGAAATCAGGGAGGATACGCAGTATTTT.

This clonotype was found many times. The chain uses TRBV7-2 and TRBJ1-2; TRBD1 aligns across 8 bases. The CDR3 is 16 residues long. The germline V gene has CDR1 SGHTA and CDR2 FQGNSA. V shed 5 bases, J shed 4 bases, and the junction held 12 bases outside the gene matches. In DNA, the CDR3 is TGTGCCAGCAGCAACCGGGGGGACAGGTGGCTCTATGGCTACACCTTC. It codes for CASSNRGDRWLYGYTF.

This clonotype was detected ten times or more. The rearrangement joins TRBV5-4 to TRBJ2-5; possibly TRBD2 for D (5 bases). This CDR3 has 13 amino acids. Germline CDR1 SGHNT, CDR2 YYREEE (reference sequence). Trimming pared 5 bases from V and 3 bases from J, leaving 11 bases between. CDR3 residues: CASSPDSKETQYF. The DNA for the CDR3 is TGTGCCAGCAGTCCGGACTCAAAAGAGACCCAGTACTTC. The full variable domain, its missing parts supplied by reference TRBV5-4 and TRBJ2-5, is ETGVTQSPTHLIKTRGQQVTLRCSSQSGHNTVSWYQQALGQGPQFIFQYYREEENGRGNFPPRFSGLQFPNYSSELNVNALELDDSALYLCASSPDSKETQYFGPGTRLLVL.

By share, this clonotype counts as large. This chain joins TRBV12-3 or TRBV12-4 and TRBJ2-7; D ambiguous. The V gene lost 6 bases and the J gene lost 2 bases, with 11 bases spanning the gap. The CDR3 is 13 amino acids. DNA for the CDR3: TGTGCCAGCAGCCAAGGCCCGACCTACGAGCAGTACTTC. Protein sequence: CASSQGPTYEQYF.

This clonotype was counted at least ten times. V is TRBV20-1 and J is TRBJ2-3, with 10 bases aligning to TRBD2. Per germline, CDR1 DFQATT and CDR2 SNEGSKA (reference sequence). CDR3 length: 15 residues. V shed 5 bases and J 0 bases; nucleotides not matched to a gene: 5. CDR3 bases: TGCAGTGCTTTCGGACTAGCGGCTAGCACAGATACGCAGTATTTT. Translated, it gives CSAFGLAASTDTQYF.

This clonotype was picked up many times. The chain carries TRBV19 and TRBJ2-3; D unclear. Germline V gives CDR1 LNHDA, CDR2 SQIVND (reference sequence). The CDR3 totals 15 residues. V was cut by 3 bases and J by 1 base, with 11 bases left in between. CDR3: CASSIPRSGTDTQYF. DNA of the CDR3: TGTGCCAGTAGTATCCCCAGGAGTGGCACAGATACGCAGTATTTT.

This clonotype was counted ten times or more. For the CDR3, the DNA is TGTGCCAGCAGCAAAGGGACGGCCGGGTACGAGCAGTACTTC. Amino acid sequence: CASSKGTAGYEQYF. The V and J genes are TRBV5-8 and TRBJ2-7; D may match TRBD1 or TRBD2 (5 bases each). Germline V CDR1 and CDR2: SGHTS, YDEGEE. This CDR3 is built from 14 residues. The V gene lost 4 bases and the J gene lost 4 bases, with 15 bases spanning the gap.

The gene calls are TRBV5-6 and TRBJ2-2; a weak D match, TRBD2 (5 bases). V lost 8 bases, J lost 5 bases, and 16 bases lay in between. The CDR3 runs 14 residues. The V gene's germline CDR1 is SGHDT and CDR2 YYEEEE. This chain's CDR3 is CARSPGLATGELFF. The CDR3 DNA follows: TGTGCCAGGAGCCCCGGACTGGCGACCGGGGAGCTGTTTTTT.

The sample holds many counts of this clonotype. The J gene is TRBJ1-1, the V gene TRBV30; no reliable D call. This CDR3 region has 12 residues. Looked up from germline, CDR1 is GTSNPN and CDR2 is SVGIG (reference sequence). The V gene lost 0 bases and the J gene lost 5 bases, with 7 bases spanning the gap. The DNA of the CDR3 is TGTGCCTGGAGTGTTGGGGAAACTGAAGCTTTCTTT. This codes for CAWSVGETEAFF.

This clonotype was seen repeatedly, ten times or more. The rearrangement links TRBV7-2 to TRBJ1-1; 8 positions agree with TRBD1. The CDR3 extends over 14 amino acids. Per the germline V gene, CDR1 is SGHTA and CDR2 is FQGNSA. J gave up 0 bases and V 8 bases, and 5 bases lay outside the gene matches. The CDR3 spells CASLGQDMNTEAFF. As DNA, the CDR3 is TGTGCCAGCTTGGGACAGGACATGAACACTGAAGCTTTCTTT.

This clonotype came up many times. The chain recombines TRBV20-1 with TRBJ2-1; 7 positions agree with TRBD2. CDR1 and CDR2 from the germline V gene are DFQATT and SNEGSKA (reference sequence). The CDR3 extends over 13 amino acids. Unmatched junction bases numbered 4, after V lost 3 bases and J lost 5 bases. CDR3 sequence: CSARVGGNNEQFF. CDR3 bases: TGCAGTGCTAGGGTGGGAGGGAACAATGAGCAGTTCTTC.

This clonotype was picked up many times. The V gene is TRBV4-3, the J gene TRBJ1-2; perhaps TRBD1 as D (6 bases). Germline CDR1 and CDR2: LGHNA and YSLEER. This CDR3 has 16 amino acids. Trimming removed 8 bases from V and 6 bases from J, with 25 bases in between. This chain's CDR3 is CASSEGGFKAVHGYTF. CDR3 bases: TGCGCCAGCTCCGAAGGGGGATTTAAGGCCGTTCATGGCTACACCTTC.

Ten or more counts support this clonotype. The rearrangement joins TRBV6-5 to TRBJ2-6, with 10 bases fitting TRBD2. CDR3 length: 19 residues. From germline, CDR1 is MNHEY and CDR2 SVGAGI. V gave up 0 bases and J gave up 0 bases; unmatched junction bases: 5. The DNA for the CDR3 is TGTGCCAGCAGTTACTCCCCTAGCGGGGGATTCTCTGGGGCCAACGTCCTGACTTTC. Protein sequence: CASSYSPSGGFSGANVLTF.

This clonotype was recorded at least ten times. The chain carries TRBV6-1 and TRBJ1-5; D might be TRBD1 (5 bases). V was cut by 6 bases and J by 2 bases, with 11 bases left in between. Germline lookup yields CDR1 MNHNS and CDR2 SASEGT. The CDR3 is 14 amino acids. The CDR3 loop is CASRDGGGNQPQHF. CDR3 DNA sequence: TGTGCCAGCAGGGACGGAGGGGGCAATCAGCCCCAGCATTTT.

This clonotype was picked up many times. The V and J genes are TRBV9 and TRBJ2-3, with 9 bases fitting TRBD1. Germline CDR1 reads SGDLS; CDR2 reads YYNGEE. The CDR3 spans 17 residues. Losses at the gene ends were 3 bases for V and 2 bases for J; bases not matched to a gene: 10. The CDR3 DNA sequence: TGTGCCAGCAGCGCGGGAACCGGGACAGGGATCACAGATACGCAGTATTTT. Amino acids: CASSAGTGTGITDTQYF.

This clonotype appeared many times. The chain recombines TRBV6-5 with TRBJ2-7, with TRBD1 matching over 7 bases. The germline V gene has CDR1 MNHEY and CDR2 SVGAGI. CDR3 size: 14 residues. With V trimmed by 2 bases and J by 1 base, 2 bases remained unmatched. This chain's CDR3 is CASSYAGGSYEQYF. The CDR3, as DNA: TGTGCCAGCAGTTACGCAGGGGGATCCTACGAGCAGTACTTC.

This clonotype was counted ten times or more. The chain joins TRBV29-1 to TRBJ2-6, with D perhaps TRBD2 (6 bases). Germline V lookup: CDR1 SQVTM, CDR2 ANQGSEA. This CDR3 contains 15 residues. The V gene lost 3 bases and the J gene lost 4 bases, with 13 bases spanning the gap. The CDR3 bases are TGCAGCGTTGAGGGTACTAGCTCCGGGGCCAACGTCCTGACTTTC. Translated, it gives CSVEGTSSGANVLTF.

This clonotype has ten or more counts. The V call is TRBV11-3, the J call TRBJ2-1, with a weak D call TRBD1 (5 bases). CDR1 is SGHNT and CDR2 is YENEEA in the germline V gene. V gave up 3 bases and J gave up 4 bases, with 13 bases separating them. The length of the CDR3 is 15 residues. In DNA form, the CDR3 reads TGTGCCAGCAGCTTTCAGGGTCCTGGGTACAATGAGCAGTTCTTC. It codes for CASSFQGPGYNEQFF.

As concerns this clonotype: A read error may be the cause here, since a much bigger clone is one base away. The genes are TRBV27 and TRBJ1-4, with D possibly TRBD1 on 5 matching bases. In germline, CDR1 is MNHEY, CDR2 SMNVEV (reference sequence). V lost 7 bases and J lost 3, with 12 bases in between. This CDR3 has 14 residues. CDR3 bases: TGTGCCAGCAATTTTAAGGGGCCTAATGAAAAACTGTTTTTT. Protein: CASNFKGPNEKLFF. Full variable domain (rest looked up from reference TRBV27 and TRBJ1-4): EAQVTQNPRYLITVTGKKLTVTCSQNMNHEYMSWYRQDPGLGLRQIYYSMNVEVTDKGDVPEGYKVSRKEKRNFPLILESPSPNQTSLYFCASNFKGPNEKLFFGSGTQLSVL.

This clonotype has at least ten counts. The CDR3 DNA reads TGTGCCAGCAGTTTCGGTGGTCAAGAGACCCAGTACTTC. It is translated as CASSFGGQETQYF. V gene TRBV28 combines with J gene TRBJ2-5; D is undetermined. Looked up from germline, CDR1 is MDHEN and CDR2 is SYDVKM. The CDR3 has 13 amino acids. V lost 3 bases to trimming and J lost 2 bases, with 7 bases between them.

This clonotype has at least ten counts. The chain joins TRBV7-8 to TRBJ2-4, with unresolved D. V lost 4 bases, J lost 6 bases, and 7 bases lay in between. The CDR3 length is 12 residues. Germline CDR1 SGHVS, CDR2 FQNEAQ. CDR3 loop: CASSSPSNIQYF. The CDR3 DNA reads TGTGCCAGCAGCTCTCCCTCAAACATTCAGTACTTC.

This clonotype occurred many times. The V gene is TRBV6-6, the J gene TRBJ2-2; D gene unclear. The CDR3 runs 13 residues. Trimming cost V 5 bases and J 3 bases, with 7 bases left between them. The germline V gene has CDR1 MNHNY and CDR2 SVGAGI (reference sequence). CDR3 nucleotides: TGTGCCAGCAGTCCATGGGACACCGGGGAGCTGTTTTTT. This translates into CASSPWDTGELFF.

The chain recombines TRBV3-1 with TRBJ2-1; 8 bases map to TRBD2. Germline-derived CDR1 and CDR2 are LGHDT and YNNKEL (reference sequence). The CDR3 totals 17 residues. The V and J ends lost 2 bases and 2 bases, in that order; junction bases with no gene match: 8. CDR3 protein: CASSQFLAGGPYNEQFF. The CDR3 region has the DNA TGTGCCAGCAGCCAATTCTTGGCGGGAGGACCCTACAATGAGCAGTTCTTC.

At least ten counts were recorded for this clonotype. The chain couples TRBV5-5 to TRBJ1-1; tentative D call: TRBD1 (5 bases). CDR1 and CDR2 from the germline V gene are SGHKS and YYEKEE (reference sequence). CDR3 length: 17 amino acids. The V end was cut by 1 base, the J end by 4 bases, with 20 bases between. Here the CDR3 reads CASSLYGIEYGGTEAFF. DNA for the CDR3: TGTGCCAGCAGCTTGTACGGCATTGAGTATGGGGGCACTGAAGCTTTCTTT.